This TCR beta chain was recorded in a study of T cell responses to AZD1222 COVID-19 vaccine. About the research overall: Analyses pooled second doses at about 4 or about 12 weeks. General study findings and limits: After two AZD1222 doses, spike-specific TCR breadth and depth rose versus day 0.

CDR1 is MRHNA, CDR2 SNTAGT, per germline. The CDR3 spans 17 residues. V trimming: 5 bases; J trimming: 5 bases; junction bases outside the gene matches: 15. The table came from immunoSEQ multiplex PCR; TCRdb's copy has only in-frame clones and leaves some out. The repertoire holds about 55,000 clones, with roughly 90% as singletons. This clone has just one count. The antigen is undetermined. V usage is TRBV6-4 and J usage is TRBJ2-3; 8 nucleotides match TRBD1. The sequencing here drew on peripheral blood, taken on day 0 of AZD1222 vaccination. This clonotype originated in an adult in good health. The CDR3 reads CASSHVFGTGPVDTQYF. CDR3 coding DNA: TGTGCCAGCAGTCACGTTTTTGGGACAGGTCCCGTAGATACGCAGTATTTT.